Here is one TCR beta chain with its context. Its antigen is not identified. The sample is drawn from a study of T cell repertoires in cytomegalovirus infection. Study results and caveats: HLA-C-restricted CMV clonotypes gave the most frequent clonotype in two of eight donors.

TCRdb fed the reads into MiXCR, producing one record per CDR3 protein. The table shows approximately 910,000 distinct CDR3 sequences, with around 30% occurring only once. Trimming shortened V by 2 bases and J by 4 bases, and 17 bases separated the two germline ends. CDR1 and CDR2 from the germline V gene are ENHRY and SYGVKD. The CDR3 extends over 16 amino acids. This receptor was taken from a human donor in good health (CMV status not recorded). Some clones in this sample may be carry-over from other donors' samples. This chain uses TRBV10-3 with TRBJ1-1; tentative D call: TRBD1 (5 bases). The sequences come from cultured CD8+ T cells from PBMCs, collected from culture after CMV antigen stimulation. Written as DNA, the CDR3 is TGTGCCATCAGTGAGAGTGGGGACGGGAGGGGCACTGAAGCTTTCTTT. Its translation: CAISESGDGRGTEAFF.